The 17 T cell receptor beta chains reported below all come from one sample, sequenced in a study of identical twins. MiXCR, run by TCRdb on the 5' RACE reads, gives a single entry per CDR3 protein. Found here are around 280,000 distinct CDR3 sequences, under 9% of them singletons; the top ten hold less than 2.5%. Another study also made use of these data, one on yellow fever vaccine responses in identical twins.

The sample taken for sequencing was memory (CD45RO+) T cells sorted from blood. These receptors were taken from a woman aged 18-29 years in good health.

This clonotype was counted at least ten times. Here the CDR3 reads CASSPPQGSFYNEQFF. The CDR3 DNA reads as TGTGCCAGCTCACCACCACAGGGCTCCTTTTACAATGAGCAGTTCTTC. This chain joins TRBV18 and TRBJ2-1, with a tentative D call TRBD1 (6 bases). The V gene's germline CDR1 is KGHSH and CDR2 LQKENI. This CDR3 comprises 16 residues. V lost 0 bases to trimming and J lost 4 bases, with 13 bases between them.

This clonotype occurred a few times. In DNA form, the CDR3 reads TGTGCCAGCACCCCGGGCAGGGGGCAAGGAGGCTACACCTTC. Translated: CASTPGRGQGGYTF. The J gene is TRBJ1-2, the V gene TRBV12-3 or TRBV12-4; TRBD1 agrees at 8 bases. CDR3 length: 14 amino acids. The ends lost 7 bases at V and 8 bases at J; junction bases unmatched: 12.

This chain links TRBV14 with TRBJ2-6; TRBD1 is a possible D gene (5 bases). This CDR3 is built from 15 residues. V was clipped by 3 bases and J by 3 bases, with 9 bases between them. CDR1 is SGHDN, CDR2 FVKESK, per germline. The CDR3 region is CASSQQGGGANVLTF. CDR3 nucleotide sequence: TGTGCCAGCAGCCAGCAGGGTGGTGGGGCCAACGTCCTGACTTTC.

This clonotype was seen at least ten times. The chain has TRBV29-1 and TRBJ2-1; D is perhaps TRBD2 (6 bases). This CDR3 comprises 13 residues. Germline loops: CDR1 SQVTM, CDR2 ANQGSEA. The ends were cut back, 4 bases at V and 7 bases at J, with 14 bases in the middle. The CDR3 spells CSVGGGRANEQFF. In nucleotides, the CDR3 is TGCAGCGTTGGGGGAGGAAGGGCGAATGAGCAGTTCTTC.

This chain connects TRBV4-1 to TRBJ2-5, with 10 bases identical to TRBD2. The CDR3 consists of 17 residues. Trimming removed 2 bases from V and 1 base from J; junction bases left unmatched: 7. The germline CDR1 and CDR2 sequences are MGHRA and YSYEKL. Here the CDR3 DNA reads TGCGCCAGCAGCCAACCAGCCATAGCGGGGGGCCAAGAGACCCAGTACTTC. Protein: CASSQPAIAGGQETQYF.

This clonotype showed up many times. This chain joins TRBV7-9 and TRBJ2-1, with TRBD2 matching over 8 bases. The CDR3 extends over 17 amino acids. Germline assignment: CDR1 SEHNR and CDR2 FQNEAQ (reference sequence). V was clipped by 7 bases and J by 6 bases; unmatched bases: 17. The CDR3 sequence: CASNQPVSGSQTNEQFF. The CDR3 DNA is TGTGCCAGCAATCAACCGGTGAGCGGGAGCCAAACCAATGAGCAGTTCTTC.

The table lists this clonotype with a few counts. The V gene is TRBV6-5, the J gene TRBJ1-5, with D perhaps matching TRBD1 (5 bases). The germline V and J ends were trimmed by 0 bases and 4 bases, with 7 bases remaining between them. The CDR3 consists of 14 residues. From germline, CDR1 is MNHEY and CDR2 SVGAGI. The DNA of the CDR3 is TGTGCCAGCAGTTACTCAGCAGGGAATCAGCCCCAGCATTTT. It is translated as CASSYSAGNQPQHF.

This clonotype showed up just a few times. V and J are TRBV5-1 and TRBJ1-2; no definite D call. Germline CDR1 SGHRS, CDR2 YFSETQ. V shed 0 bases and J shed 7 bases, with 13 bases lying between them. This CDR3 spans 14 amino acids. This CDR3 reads CASSLDRDLGGYTF. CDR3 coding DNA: TGCGCCAGCAGCTTGGATCGCGACCTTGGTGGCTACACCTTC.

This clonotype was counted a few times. The CDR3 reads CAIPGGWEAFF. In DNA form, the CDR3 reads TGTGCCATCCCAGGTGGGTGGGAAGCTTTCTTT. The chain is built from TRBV10-3 and TRBJ1-1; D remains unclear. This CDR3 comprises 11 residues. V was shortened by 8 bases and J by 8 bases, with 12 bases between the two germline ends. Germline lookup yields CDR1 ENHRY and CDR2 SYGVKD.

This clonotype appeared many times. The CDR3 sequence: CASSRSGIGTDTQYF. CDR3 DNA: TGCGCCAGCAGCCGTAGCGGGATAGGCACAGATACGCAGTATTTT. The J gene is TRBJ2-3, the V gene TRBV5-1; 8 positions match TRBD2. The CDR3 is 15 amino acids. Looked up from germline, CDR1 is SGHRS and CDR2 is YFSETQ. Trimming took 4 bases from V and 1 from J; bases not matched to a gene: 5.

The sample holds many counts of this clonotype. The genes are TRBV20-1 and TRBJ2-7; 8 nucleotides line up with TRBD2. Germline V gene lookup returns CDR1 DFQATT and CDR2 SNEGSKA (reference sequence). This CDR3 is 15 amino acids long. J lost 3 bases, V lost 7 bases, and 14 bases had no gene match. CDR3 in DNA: TGCAGTGTTGACGGTGGTTTCGGGGGGGGCTACGAGCAGTACGTC. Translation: CSVDGGFGGGYEQYV.

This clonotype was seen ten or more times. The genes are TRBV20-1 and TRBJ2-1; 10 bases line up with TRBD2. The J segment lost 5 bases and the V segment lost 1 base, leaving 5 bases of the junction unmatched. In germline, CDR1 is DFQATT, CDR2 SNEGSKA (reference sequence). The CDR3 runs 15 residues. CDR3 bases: TGCAGTGCTAGAGGTGGGACTAGCGATCACAATGAGCAGTTCTTC. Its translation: CSARGGTSDHNEQFF.

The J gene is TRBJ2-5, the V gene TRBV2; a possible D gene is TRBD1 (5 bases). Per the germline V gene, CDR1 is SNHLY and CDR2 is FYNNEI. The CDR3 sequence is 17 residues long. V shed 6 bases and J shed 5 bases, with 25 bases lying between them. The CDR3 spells CASRRRRNQGVGETQYF. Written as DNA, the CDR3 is TGTGCCAGCAGGCGACGACGAAACCAGGGTGTCGGGGAGACCCAGTACTTC.

CDR3 bases: TGTGCCAGCAGTGACAGGGTGGCGACCGGGGAGCTGTTTTTT. This translates into CASSDRVATGELFF. The chain carries TRBV2 and TRBJ2-2; possible D gene TRBD1, 5 bases. The V end lost 3 bases, the J end lost 5 bases, and 10 bases lay between the germline ends. This CDR3 region has 14 residues. CDR1 and CDR2 (germline): SNHLY, FYNNEI. The full variable domain, rest sourced from reference TRBV2 and TRBJ2-2, is EPEVTQTPSHQVTQMGQEVILRCVPISNHLYFYWYRQILGQKVEFLVSFYNNEISEKSEIFDDQFSVERPDGSNFTLKIRSTKLEDSAMYFCASSDRVATGELFFGEGSRLTVL.

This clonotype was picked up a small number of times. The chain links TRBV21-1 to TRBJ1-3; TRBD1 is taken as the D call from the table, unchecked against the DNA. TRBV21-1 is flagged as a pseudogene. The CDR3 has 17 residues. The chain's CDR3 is CASTLNFRQSSGNTIYF. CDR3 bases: TGTGCCAGCACCTTAAACTTTCGACAGTCCTCTGGAAACACCATATATTTT.

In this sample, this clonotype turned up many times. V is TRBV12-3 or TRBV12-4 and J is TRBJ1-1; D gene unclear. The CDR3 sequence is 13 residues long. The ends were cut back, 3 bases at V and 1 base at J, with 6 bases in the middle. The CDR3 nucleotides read TGTGCCAGCAGTTTGACGGGGAACACTGAAGCTTTCTTT. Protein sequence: CASSLTGNTEAFF.

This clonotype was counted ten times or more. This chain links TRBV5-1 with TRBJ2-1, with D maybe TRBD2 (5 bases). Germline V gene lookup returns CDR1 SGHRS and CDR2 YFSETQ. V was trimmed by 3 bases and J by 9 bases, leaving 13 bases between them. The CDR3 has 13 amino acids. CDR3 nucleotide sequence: TGCGCCAGCAGCTCAACTAGAATGGGTGAGCAGTTCTTC. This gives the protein CASSSTRMGEQFF.